This T cell receptor beta chain is from a study of blood T cell repertoires in COVID-19. Study-wide context: Material from acute and convalescent COVID-19 was sourced from the United States, Italy and Spain.

The CDR3 sequence is 16 residues long. Germline CDR1 SGHNT, CDR2 YYREEE (reference sequence). J lost 7 bases, V lost 2 bases, and 9 bases had no gene match. Original processing methods: Amplifying reference gene primers gave estimates of nucleated cell counts. Only in-frame clones appear in the TCRdb table, and some are missing; sequencing was by immunoSEQ multiplex PCR. For V, J and clone size, that table is used; D and trimming come from the DNA. The table has over 95,000 clones, over 80% seen once. The chain is built from TRBV5-4 and TRBJ1-4; TRBD1 agrees at 9 bases. The sample was peripheral blood. This receptor was taken from a woman aged 45-59 years with acute or convalescent COVID-19. The CDR3 here is CASSFKDRGSGEKLFF. The CDR3 coding sequence is TGTGCCAGCAGCTTTAAGGACAGGGGTTCGGGTGAAAAACTGTTTTTT.